The 21 T cell receptor beta chains reported below all come from one sample, sequenced in a study of Ad26.COV2.S vaccination and SARS-CoV-2 variants. Sample treatment: some 20 received Ad26.COV2.S at low or high dose, single or two shots; 5 received placebo; per-sample allocation not given. Vaccine and placebo recipients were sampled on day 63 after the first injection. Using immunoSEQ multiplex PCR, the repertoire was profiled, and TCRdb retains in-frame clones only, with some absent. The sample has around 400,000 clones; more than 80% are singletons. The material was peripheral blood, obtained in a trial of Ad26.COV2.S vaccine versus placebo. These receptors originate from a person between 18 and 65 years old who received the Ad26.COV2.S COVID-19 vaccine or a placebo.

This chain connects TRBV28 to TRBJ1-5; 7 nucleotides match TRBD1. The CDR3 length is 15 residues. J gave up 4 bases and V 4 bases, and 7 bases lay outside the gene matches. Germline-derived CDR1 and CDR2 are MDHEN and SYDVKM. CDR3 region: CASSSGGRWNQPQHF. DNA for the CDR3: TGTGCCAGCAGTTCAGGGGGGCGATGGAATCAGCCCCAGCATTTT.

V and J are TRBV29-1 and TRBJ2-7, with D possibly TRBD2 on 5 matching bases. V dropped 5 bases and J dropped 0 bases, with 8 bases sitting between them. Germline V lookup: CDR1 SQVTM, CDR2 ANQGSEA. This CDR3 contains 12 residues. CDR3 nucleotide sequence: TGCAGCGTTCGGGGTAACTCCTACGAGCAGTACTTC. This gives the protein CSVRGNSYEQYF.

The chain has TRBV30 and TRBJ1-1; D remains ambiguous. This CDR3 contains 12 residues. Germline CDR1 is GTSNPN and CDR2 is SVGIG (reference sequence). V was pared by 4 bases and J by 10 bases, with 16 bases between. The CDR3 nucleotides are TGTGCCTGGACCGCTACTGTTGGAATAGCTTTCTTT. Translating gives CAWTATVGIAFF.

The V call is TRBV7-7, the J call TRBJ2-7; D gene ambiguous. Germline CDR1 SSHAT, CDR2 FNYEAQ (reference sequence). Trimming cost V 1 base and J 4 bases, with 8 bases left between them. The CDR3 spans 13 residues. The CDR3, as DNA: TGTGCCAGCAGCTTAGAGGTTGGGTACGAGCAGTACTTC. This sequence encodes CASSLEVGYEQYF.

The J gene is TRBJ1-4, the V gene TRBV4-3; no firm D call. CDR3 length: 17 amino acids. The V gene lost 0 bases and the J gene lost 0 bases, with 11 bases spanning the gap. CDR1 and CDR2 (germline): LGHNA, YSLEER. The CDR3: CASSQDQDIATNEKLFF. The DNA of the CDR3 is TGCGCCAGCAGCCAAGATCAAGACATAGCAACTAATGAAAAACTGTTTTTT.

V and J are TRBV28 and TRBJ1-4; D is perhaps TRBD1 (5 bases). V was cut by 5 bases and J by 11 bases, with 12 bases left in between. CDR1 MDHEN and CDR2 SYDVKM come from the germline V gene. CDR3 size: 12 residues. The CDR3 sequence: CASSLGGVKLFF. DNA of the CDR3: TGTGCCAGCAGTCTTGGGGGGGTTAAACTGTTTTTT.

The rearrangement joins TRBV18 to TRBJ1-2; D ambiguous. The germline V and J ends were trimmed by 5 bases and 5 bases, with 18 bases remaining between them. This CDR3 is 15 amino acids long. Germline CDR1 reads KGHSH; CDR2 reads LQKENI. The CDR3 DNA is TGTGCCAGCTCATCCGGTCCCCAGGCGTCGTATGGCTACACCTTC. This encodes CASSSGPQASYGYTF.

The chain uses TRBV24-1 and TRBJ2-2, with a possible D match to TRBD2 (6 bases). This CDR3 is built from 16 residues. Germline V gives CDR1 KGHDR, CDR2 SFDVKD. V lost 3 bases to trimming and J lost 1 base, with 11 bases between them. The DNA of the CDR3 is TGTGCCACCAGTGATCCCGGGACTCGGAACACCGGGGAGCTGTTTTTT. This encodes CATSDPGTRNTGELFF.

The gene calls are TRBV6-2 or TRBV6-3 and TRBJ2-7; the D gene is possibly TRBD2 (6 bases). Germline-derived CDR1 and CDR2 are MNHEY and SVGEGT. Trimming left V 6 bases short and J 3 bases short, with 18 bases between. The CDR3 loop spans 15 amino acids. CDR3 in amino acids: CASSQRDSLVYEQYF. Here the CDR3 DNA reads TGTGCCAGCAGCCAACGGGACTCCCTAGTCTACGAGCAGTACTTC.

The chain uses TRBV10-3 and TRBJ2-7, with TRBD2 identical over 12 bases. V lost 0 bases and J lost 5; bases outside the gene matches: 2. Germline CDR1 ENHRY, CDR2 SYGVKD. This CDR3 has 15 amino acids. CDR3 sequence: CAISESRTSGNEQYF. CDR3 in DNA: TGTGCCATCAGTGAGTCGAGGACTAGCGGGAACGAGCAGTACTTC.

J is TRBJ1-2 and V is TRBV7-8; TRBD1 aligns across 7 bases. CDR1 SGHVS and CDR2 FQNEAQ come from the germline V gene. V lost 3 bases, J lost 2 bases, and 15 bases stayed unmatched. This CDR3 contains 18 residues. The CDR3 protein is CASSFGRRRDSENYGYTF. For the CDR3, the DNA is TGTGCCAGCAGCTTTGGTAGACGCCGGGACAGTGAGAACTATGGCTACACCTTC.

V is TRBV5-1 and J is TRBJ2-4, with 10 positions matching TRBD1. Per germline, CDR1 SGHRS and CDR2 YFSETQ. The CDR3 is 15 amino acids. With V trimmed by 0 bases and J by 5 bases, 2 bases remained unmatched. This CDR3 is CASSLAGTGENIQYF. The CDR3 DNA is TGCGCCAGCAGCTTGGCAGGGACAGGGGAAAACATTCAGTACTTC.

The count of this clone is one. The chain recombines TRBV6-2 or TRBV6-3 with TRBJ2-7; D possibly matches TRBD1 or TRBD2 (5 bases each). CDR1 and CDR2 from the germline V gene are MNHEY and SVGEGT. The germline V and J ends were trimmed by 6 bases and 1 base, with 13 bases remaining between them. The CDR3 extends over 14 amino acids. The CDR3 sequence: CASSGASRSYEQYF. The CDR3 DNA is TGTGCCAGCAGCGGGGCTAGCAGATCCTACGAGCAGTACTTC.

The genes are TRBV7-2 and TRBJ1-2; weak D call: TRBD1 (5 bases). V dropped 1 base and J dropped 5 bases, with 14 bases sitting between them. The CDR3 loop spans 15 amino acids. The germline V gene has CDR1 SGHTA and CDR2 FQGNSA. The CDR3: CASSLGPGRGYGYTF. CDR3 nucleotide sequence: TGTGCCAGCAGCTTAGGCCCGGGTCGGGGGTATGGCTACACCTTC.

The J gene is TRBJ2-7, the V gene TRBV6-5, with a weak D call TRBD2 (6 bases). V was shortened by 7 bases and J by 0 bases, with 16 bases between the two germline ends. The CDR3 covers 15 residues. Germline values: CDR1 MNHEY, CDR2 SVGAGI. This CDR3 is CASTFRAGSSYEQYF. CDR3 nucleotides: TGTGCCAGCACCTTCCGGGCGGGGAGCTCCTACGAGCAGTACTTC.

CDR3 coding DNA: TGTGCCAGCAGCTTAGAAACAGGGCCCCTGGGGGATACGCAGTATTTT. It is translated as CASSLETGPLGDTQYF. The chain is built from TRBV7-9 and TRBJ2-3; the D gene is possibly TRBD1 (6 bases). V lost 1 base and J lost 6, with 17 bases in between. Germline lookup yields CDR1 SEHNR and CDR2 FQNEAQ (reference sequence). The CDR3 runs to 16 residues.

V is TRBV4-3 and J is TRBJ2-2; 9 bases agree with TRBD2. In germline, CDR1 is LGHNA, CDR2 YSLEER. V was pared by 0 bases and J by 5 bases, with 7 bases of the junction left unmatched. The CDR3 runs 17 residues. The CDR3 sequence: CASSQDLAGRGTGELFF. For the CDR3, the DNA is TGCGCCAGCAGCCAAGATCTAGCGGGGAGGGGGACCGGGGAGCTGTTTTTT.

This rearrangement joins TRBV12-3 or TRBV12-4 to TRBJ2-2; D uncertain. Trimming left V 5 bases short and J 6 bases short, with 10 bases between. The CDR3 totals 13 residues. The CDR3 sequence: CASSGPPPGELFF. DNA for the CDR3: TGTGCCAGCAGTGGCCCGCCACCCGGGGAGCTGTTTTTT.

The gene calls are TRBV3-1 (or the pseudogene TRBV3-2) and TRBJ2-4; tentative D call: TRBD2 (6 bases). V gave up 0 bases and J gave up 0 bases, with 9 bases separating them. CDR3 length equals 16 residues. CDR1 and CDR2 (germline): LGHDT, YNNKEL (reference sequence). CDR3 nucleotide sequence: TGTGCCAGCAGCCAAGACCCAGCGGGAGCCAAAAACATTCAGTACTTC. It specifies CASSQDPAGAKNIQYF.

V usage is TRBV30 and J usage is TRBJ1-1; possible D gene TRBD1, 6 bases. The CDR3 contains 12 residues. Per germline, CDR1 GTSNPN and CDR2 SVGIG (reference sequence). Trimming took off 2 bases at V and 7 bases at J, with 11 bases between the two ends. CDR3 sequence (DNA): TGTGCCTGGAGTTTGGGGGCCGGTGAAGCTTTCTTT. Residues: CAWSLGAGEAFF.

V is TRBV6-5 and J is TRBJ1-5; 7 bases align to TRBD1. V was clipped by 4 bases and J by 4 bases; unmatched bases: 7. The germline CDR1 and CDR2 sequences are MNHEY and SVGAGI. The CDR3 is 15 residues long. The CDR3 DNA follows: TGTGCCAGCAGTTCTACAGGGGCGGGTAATCAGCCCCAGCATTTT. It yields the protein CASSSTGAGNQPQHF.